A single sample gave rise to the 16 T cell receptor beta chains below, sequenced in a study of ipilimumab plus nivolumab after autologous stem cell transplantation (dated by TCRdb to the early 2020s). Library method: the immunoSEQ multiplex PCR assay. Sourced from immuneACCESS, this table was stored by TCRdb with only in-frame sequences that have V and J called. A share of the clones is absent; for the studies checked, an unresolved V gene accounts for under half, and the remainder has no known explanation. This sample is represented by 22,000 or so clones; under 75% of them were singletons. The biggest ten clones account for about 23% of the sample. Sequenced here: PBMCs, sampled in a trial of ipilimumab plus nivolumab as post-transplant consolidation. Receptors originate from a male donor with diffuse large B-cell lymphoma.

The genes are TRBV18 and TRBJ2-2; no reliable D call. This CDR3 spans 12 amino acids. Germline-derived CDR1 and CDR2 are KGHSH and LQKENI. Trimming shortened V by 4 bases and J by 7 bases, and 7 bases separated the two germline ends. The CDR3 DNA reads as TGTGCCAGCTCACTGGGGATCGGGGAGCTGTTTTTT. Protein: CASSLGIGELFF. The variable domain in full, with the rest retrieved from reference TRBV18 and TRBJ2-2, is NAGVMQNPRHLVRRRGQEARLRCSPMKGHSHVYWYRQLPEEGLKFMVYLQKENIIDESGMPKERFSAEFPKEGPSILRIQQVVRGDSAAYFCASSLGIGELFFGEGSRLTVL.

This clone was detected a few times. The chain recombines TRBV11-2 with TRBJ1-2, with 9 nucleotides matching TRBD1. Trimming cost V 7 bases and J 5 bases; bases outside gene matches: 5. CDR3 length: 13 amino acids. CDR1 is SGHAT, CDR2 FQNNGV, per germline. CDR3 nucleotides: TGTGCCAGCACTTTAGACAGGGGGTATGGCTACACCTTC. This sequence encodes CASTLDRGYGYTF.

This rearrangement joins TRBV7-3 to TRBJ1-2; 7 bases align to TRBD1. V lost 2 bases, J lost 5 bases, and 8 bases stayed unmatched. The CDR3 length is 15 residues. The germline V gene has CDR1 SGHTA and CDR2 FQGTGA. This CDR3 reads CASSLGGTDPYGYTF. Written as DNA, the CDR3 is TGTGCCAGCAGCTTAGGCGGGACAGACCCTTATGGCTACACCTTC.

This chain uses TRBV2 with TRBJ2-3, with 15 positions matching TRBD2. CDR3 length: 17 amino acids. Losses at the gene ends were 6 bases for V and 2 bases for J; bases not matched to a gene: 6. Germline assignment: CDR1 SNHLY and CDR2 FYNNEI. The CDR3 region is CASRKGTSGGITDTQYF. In DNA, the CDR3 is TGTGCCAGCAGGAAGGGGACTAGCGGGGGGATCACAGATACGCAGTATTTT.

This clone was detected only once. The rearrangement links TRBV12-5 to TRBJ1-4; no reliable D call. V was trimmed by 6 bases and J by 7 bases, leaving 12 bases between them. The CDR3 sequence is 13 residues long. Germline CDR1 LGHNT, CDR2 FRNRAP. The CDR3, as DNA: TGTGCTAGTGGCCCCTCAAATGGTGAAAAACTGTTTTTT. Its translation is CASGPSNGEKLFF.

The rearrangement joins TRBV10-3 to TRBJ1-5; D possibly corresponds to TRBD1 (6 bases). The CDR3 is 14 amino acids. The V end was cut by 4 bases, the J end by 2 bases, with 9 bases between. Germline-derived CDR1 and CDR2 are ENHRY and SYGVKD. The CDR3 region has the DNA TGTGCCATCAGTGGGGGGGCTCGCAATCAGCCCCAGCATTTT. Translated, it gives CAISGGARNQPQHF.

The CDR3 loop reads CASSEGRYGYTF. CDR3 DNA sequence: TGTGCCAGCAGTGAAGGCCGATATGGCTACACCTTC. The chain couples TRBV2 to TRBJ1-2, with D uncertain. Germline values: CDR1 SNHLY, CDR2 FYNNEI. This CDR3 contains 12 residues. V was trimmed by 1 base and J by 5 bases, leaving 5 bases between them.

The chain couples TRBV5-1 to TRBJ2-1; possibly TRBD1 for D (6 bases). V was pared by 2 bases and J by 5 bases, with 11 bases between. CDR1 is SGHRS and CDR2 is YFSETQ in the germline V gene. CDR3 length: 14 amino acids. CDR3: CASSLQGLDNEQFF. CDR3 nucleotide sequence: TGCGCCAGCAGCTTACAGGGTTTGGACAATGAGCAGTTCTTC. Drawing the rest from reference TRBV5-1 and TRBJ2-1, the complete variable domain is KAGVTQTPRYLIKTRGQQVTLSCSPISGHRSVSWYQQTPGQGLQFLFEYFSETQRNKGNFPGRFSGRQFSNSRSEMNVSTLELGDSALYLCASSLQGLDNEQFFGPGTRLTVL.

The V call is TRBV2, the J call TRBJ2-5; TRBD1 matches at 7 bases. The V segment lost 6 bases and the J segment 4 bases; nucleotides outside the gene matches: 8. The CDR3 extends over 14 amino acids. The germline gives CDR1 SNHLY, CDR2 FYNNEI. The CDR3 sequence is CASRTGTGRETQYF. The CDR3 nucleotides are TGTGCCAGCAGGACAGGGACGGGCCGAGAGACCCAGTACTTC.

This clone was observed a handful of times. The chain combines TRBV7-9 with TRBJ1-3; possibly TRBD1 for D (6 bases). The CDR3 extends over 12 amino acids. Trimming shortened V by 4 bases and J by 8 bases, and 9 bases separated the two germline ends. CDR1 and CDR2 from the germline V gene are SEHNR and FQNEAQ (reference sequence). The CDR3 DNA follows: TGTGCCAGCAGCTGGGGGGCGGACACCATATATTTT. Its translation: CASSWGADTIYF.

V usage is TRBV29-1 and J usage is TRBJ2-5, with D unclear. The germline CDR1 and CDR2 sequences are SQVTM and ANQGSEA. The CDR3 consists of 13 residues. The V end was cut by 2 bases, the J end by 2 bases, with 9 bases between. Written as DNA, the CDR3 is TGCAGCGTTGAAAGGGTCTTACAAGAGACCCAGTACTTC. This translates into CSVERVLQETQYF.

The genes are TRBV30 and TRBJ2-1; no clear D gene. The V gene's germline CDR1 is GTSNPN and CDR2 SVGIG (reference sequence). V dropped 0 bases and J dropped 12 bases, with 12 bases sitting between them. The CDR3 contains 12 residues. This CDR3 is CAWSVPRVVQFF. The CDR3 DNA reads as TGTGCCTGGAGTGTACCTAGAGTGGTGCAGTTCTTC.

The chain recombines TRBV10-3 with TRBJ1-2; 7 nucleotides match TRBD1. The CDR3 sequence is 14 residues long. The germline gives CDR1 ENHRY, CDR2 SYGVKD. The V gene end was trimmed by 2 bases and the J gene end by 2 bases; junction bases not matched to a gene: 2. This chain's CDR3 is CAISEAQGNYGYTF. The DNA of the CDR3 is TGTGCCATCAGTGAGGCACAGGGGAACTATGGCTACACCTTC.

A single count supports this clone. DNA of the CDR3: TGTGCGACAGGGCGTCTCCAAGAGACCCAGTACTTC. Translated, it gives CATGRLQETQYF. V is TRBV27 and J is TRBJ2-5, with 7 bases that match TRBD1. Germline loops: CDR1 MNHEY, CDR2 SMNVEV (reference sequence). The CDR3 sequence is 12 residues long.

This clone was seen just once. The V gene is TRBV4-1, the J gene TRBJ2-7; D unresolved. Germline values: CDR1 MGHRA, CDR2 YSYEKL. The V and J ends lost 1 base and 3 bases respectively, with 13 bases between them. This CDR3 is 15 amino acids long. CDR3 DNA sequence: TGCGCCAGCAGCCAAGGGATTCAAAATAACTACGAGCAGTACTTC. Encoded protein: CASSQGIQNNYEQYF.

The chain joins TRBV18 to TRBJ1-5, with D unresolved. The CDR3 length is 14 residues. Germline values: CDR1 KGHSH, CDR2 LQKENI. The V end lost 1 base, the J end lost 3 bases, and 7 bases lay between the germline ends. The CDR3 loop reads CASSPQGFNQPQHF. CDR3 coding DNA: TGTGCCAGCTCACCACAGGGTTTCAATCAGCCCCAGCATTTT.